These 17 T cell receptor beta chains share one sample of origin, sequenced in a study of cytomegalovirus exposure and HLA in healthy donors. This PCR relied on a set of 60 Vbeta primers and 13 Jbeta primers. Only in-frame clones appear in the TCRdb table, and some are missing; sequencing was by immunoSEQ multiplex PCR. The sample lists about 190,000 clones; around 87% were seen once. Sequencing was done on a sample of PBMCs. These receptors were taken from a man aged 25-40 years in good health and CMV-seronegative.

The CDR3 region is CAWDYTGELFF. The DNA of the CDR3 is TGTGCCTGGGACTACACCGGGGAGCTGTTTTTT. V and J are TRBV30 and TRBJ2-2; D not resolved. There are 11 residues in the CDR3. Looked up from germline, CDR1 is GTSNPN and CDR2 is SVGIG (reference sequence). V was cut by 5 bases and J by 3 bases, with 4 bases left in between.

The rearrangement uses TRBV15 and TRBJ2-7, with 8 positions matching TRBD1. V trimming: 3 bases; J trimming: 1 base; junction bases outside the gene matches: 2. Looked up from germline, CDR1 is LNHNV and CDR2 is YYDKDF (reference sequence). The CDR3 contains 14 residues. CDR3 nucleotides: TGTGCCACCAGCAGTGGACAGGGTTCCTACGAGCAGTACTTC. It yields the protein CATSSGQGSYEQYF.

A word on this clone: The junction does not match germline at one end; this may be a read error. The chain carries TRBV6-1 and TRBJ1-2; D is possibly TRBD1 (5 bases). Germline CDR1 and CDR2: MNHNS and SASEGT. The CDR3 contains 17 residues. The CDR3 sequence is CASREEGPGGGNYGYTF. The CDR3 DNA follows: TGTGCCAGCAGAGAAGAAGGACCGGGCGGGGGTAACTATGGCTACACCTTC.

V gene TRBV30 combines with J gene TRBJ1-1; D unclear. V was trimmed by 2 bases and J by 1 base, leaving 8 bases between them. Germline V gene data show CDR1 as GTSNPN and CDR2 as SVGIG (reference sequence). The CDR3 spans 13 residues. This CDR3 is CAWSIQENTEAFF. CDR3 sequence (DNA): TGTGCCTGGAGTATTCAGGAGAACACTGAAGCTTTCTTT.

This chain connects TRBV7-2 to TRBJ1-5; unclear D gene. Germline assignment: CDR1 SGHTA and CDR2 FQGNSA. This CDR3 contains 12 residues. The ends were cut back, 1 base at V and 13 bases at J, with 11 bases in the middle. The CDR3 reads CASSLDAGSQHF. The CDR3 DNA follows: TGTGCCAGCAGCTTAGATGCGGGGTCGCAGCATTTT.

The V and J genes are TRBV27 and TRBJ1-5; tentative D call: TRBD1 (5 bases). Germline-derived CDR1 and CDR2 are MNHEY and SMNVEV (reference sequence). V was shortened by 2 bases and J by 9 bases, with 14 bases between the two germline ends. The CDR3 runs to 14 residues. CDR3 nucleotide sequence: TGTGCCAGCAGTTTACTCGGGGGGAGGGGGCCCCAGCATTTT. Encoded protein: CASSLLGGRGPQHF.

This clone was observed a few times. CDR3 protein: CASIRSSGESGEQYF. Written as DNA, the CDR3 is TGTGCCAGCATCAGATCTAGCGGGGAGTCTGGGGAGCAGTACTTC. The chain uses TRBV4-2 and TRBJ2-7, with 9 positions matching TRBD2. The CDR3 is 15 residues long. CDR1 and CDR2 (germline): LGHNA, YNFKEQ. V gave up 7 bases and J gave up 7 bases; unmatched junction bases: 14.

The rearrangement uses TRBV19 and TRBJ1-4, with no clear D. The germline CDR1 and CDR2 sequences are LNHDA and SQIVND (reference sequence). The V end was cut by 1 base, the J end by 10 bases, with 19 bases between. The CDR3 totals 16 residues. The CDR3 nucleotides read TGTGCCAGTAGTATAGCCGCCCCGGGAAAGGATGGAAAACTGTTTTTT. This gives the protein CASSIAAPGKDGKLFF. Full variable domain (outside the CDR3, taken from reference TRBV19 and TRBJ1-4): DGGITQSPKYLFRKEGQNVTLSCEQNLNHDAMYWYRQDPGQGLRLIYYSQIVNDFQKGDIAEGYSVSREKKESFPLTVTSAQKNPTAFYLCASSIAAPGKDGKLFFGSGTQLSVL.

V and J are TRBV7-9 and TRBJ1-6, with 8 positions matching TRBD1. This CDR3 spans 15 amino acids. The germline V gene has CDR1 SEHNR and CDR2 FQNEAQ (reference sequence). Trimming removed 8 bases from V and 14 bases from J; junction bases left unmatched: 17. CDR3 region: CASRTGGQGQVSLHF. The CDR3 DNA sequence: TGTGCCAGCCGCACGGGTGGACAGGGACAAGTATCCCTCCACTTT.

The chain combines TRBV11-2 with TRBJ2-5; D perhaps matches TRBD2 (5 bases). Germline values: CDR1 SGHAT, CDR2 FQNNGV. The ends were cut back, 10 bases at V and 2 bases at J, with 11 bases in the middle. The CDR3 is 12 residues long. This CDR3 is CATEALQETQYF. The CDR3 DNA follows: TGTGCCACGGAGGCCCTTCAAGAGACCCAGTACTTC. The full variable domain, with the rest looked up from reference TRBV11-2 and TRBJ2-5, is EAGVAQSPRYKIIEKRQSVAFWCNPISGHATLYWYQQILGQGPKLLIQFQNNGVVDDSQLPKDRFSAERLKGVDSTLKIQPAKLEDSAVYLCATEALQETQYFGPGTRLLVL.

The chain has TRBV19 and TRBJ1-5; possible D gene TRBD1, 6 bases. CDR3 length equals 18 residues. Per the germline V gene, CDR1 is LNHDA and CDR2 is SQIVND (reference sequence). V lost 3 bases and J 3 bases, leaving 21 bases between the germline ends. The CDR3 protein is CASSMRGRVVGTNQPQHF. CDR3 coding DNA: TGTGCCAGTAGTATGCGGGGGCGGGTGGTGGGTACCAATCAGCCCCAGCATTTT.

V is TRBV29-1 and J is TRBJ2-2; 16 positions match TRBD2. CDR1 and CDR2 (germline): SQVTM, ANQGSEA. The CDR3 runs 16 residues. Losses at the gene ends were 6 bases for V and 7 bases for J; bases not matched to a gene: 8. The CDR3 protein is CSVLGTSGRGFGELFF. As DNA, the CDR3 is TGCAGCGTCCTCGGGACTAGCGGGAGGGGTTTCGGGGAGCTGTTTTTT.

The chain carries TRBV11-2 and TRBJ2-5; 7 bases match TRBD1. The J call is in doubt because the DNA end fits TRBJ2-7 better. Germline assignment: CDR1 SGHAT and CDR2 FQNNGV. The CDR3 totals 17 residues. CDR3 region: CASSLDPDRASSYEQYF. CDR3 in DNA: TGTGCCAGCAGCTTAGACCCAGACAGGGCTAGCTCCTACGAGCAGTACTTC.

This clone was picked up a small number of times. This chain connects TRBV6-5 to TRBJ1-2; 11 bases align to TRBD1. CDR1 is MNHEY, CDR2 SVGAGI, per germline. This CDR3 is 16 amino acids long. The V segment lost 2 bases and the J segment 4 bases; nucleotides outside the gene matches: 6. The CDR3 reads CASSYKGDRGSYGYTF. DNA of the CDR3: TGTGCCAGCAGTTACAAAGGGGACAGGGGGAGCTATGGCTACACCTTC.

The chain couples TRBV13 to TRBJ2-2; D not certain. Germline CDR1 and CDR2: PRHDT and FYEKMQ (reference sequence). The CDR3 contains 14 residues. Trimming left V 4 bases short and J 2 bases short, with 8 bases between. CDR3 sequence: CASSSTPNTGELFF. DNA for the CDR3: TGTGCCAGCAGCTCTACCCCAAACACCGGGGAGCTGTTTTTT.

This clone was found a few times. The V gene is TRBV18, the J gene TRBJ1-4, with TRBD1 matching over 9 bases. The CDR3 is made up of 18 amino acids. Germline CDR1 is KGHSH and CDR2 is LQKENI. V shed 0 bases, J shed 2 bases, and the junction held 7 bases outside the gene matches. The CDR3 nucleotides read TGTGCCAGCTCACCACCAGACAGGGGGGGCGCGACTAATGAAAAACTGTTTTTT. It is translated as CASSPPDRGGATNEKLFF.

The chain has TRBV18 and TRBJ2-1; TRBD2 might be the D (6 bases). Trimming took 6 bases from V and 3 from J, leaving 15 bases between them. Germline-derived CDR1 and CDR2 are KGHSH and LQKENI. The CDR3 totals 15 residues. CDR3 in DNA: TGTGCCAGCTCCCTCGCGGGGAACTACTACAATGAGCAGTTCTTC. It codes for CASSLAGNYYNEQFF.